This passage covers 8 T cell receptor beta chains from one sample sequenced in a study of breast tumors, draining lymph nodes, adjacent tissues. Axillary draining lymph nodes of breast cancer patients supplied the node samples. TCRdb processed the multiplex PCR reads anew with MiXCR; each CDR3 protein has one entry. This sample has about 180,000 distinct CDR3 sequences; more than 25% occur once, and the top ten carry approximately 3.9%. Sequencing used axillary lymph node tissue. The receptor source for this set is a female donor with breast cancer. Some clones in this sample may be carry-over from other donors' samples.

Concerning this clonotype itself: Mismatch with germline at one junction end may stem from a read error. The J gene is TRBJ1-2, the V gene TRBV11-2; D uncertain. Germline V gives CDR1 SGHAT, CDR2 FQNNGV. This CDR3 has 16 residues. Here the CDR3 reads CAGSLDQAFRPEGYTF. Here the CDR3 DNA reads TGTGCCGGCAGCTTAGATCAGGCCTTTCGACCGGAAGGCTACACCTTC.

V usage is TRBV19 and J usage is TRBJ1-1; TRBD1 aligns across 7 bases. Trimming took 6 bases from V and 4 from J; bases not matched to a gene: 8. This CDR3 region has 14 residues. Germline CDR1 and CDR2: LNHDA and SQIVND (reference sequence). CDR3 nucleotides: TGTGCCAGTAGCCGTGACAGGGTTGTCACTGAAGCTTTCTTT. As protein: CASSRDRVVTEAFF.

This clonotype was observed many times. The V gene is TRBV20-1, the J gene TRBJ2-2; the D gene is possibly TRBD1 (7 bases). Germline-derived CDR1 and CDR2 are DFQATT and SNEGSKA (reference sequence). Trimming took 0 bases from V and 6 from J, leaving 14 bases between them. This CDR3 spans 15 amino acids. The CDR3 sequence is CSARDQQGRSGELFF. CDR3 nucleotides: TGCAGTGCTAGAGATCAACAGGGGAGGTCCGGGGAGCTGTTTTTT.

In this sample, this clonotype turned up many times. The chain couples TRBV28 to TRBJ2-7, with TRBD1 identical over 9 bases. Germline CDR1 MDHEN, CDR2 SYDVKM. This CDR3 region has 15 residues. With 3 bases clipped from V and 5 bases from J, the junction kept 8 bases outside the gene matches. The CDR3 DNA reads TGTGCCAGCAGTTTTACCGGACAGGGGTTGCACGAGCAGTACTTC. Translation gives CASSFTGQGLHEQYF.

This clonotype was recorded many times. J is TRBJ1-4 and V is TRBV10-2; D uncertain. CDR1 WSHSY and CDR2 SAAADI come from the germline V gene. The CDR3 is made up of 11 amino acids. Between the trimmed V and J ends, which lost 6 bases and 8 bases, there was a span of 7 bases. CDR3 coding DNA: TGCGCCAGCAGGGAGCGGGAAAAACTGTTTTTT. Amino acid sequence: CASREREKLFF.

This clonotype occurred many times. CDR3 coding DNA: TGTGCCTGGAGGGCGGAAGAGACCCAGTACTTC. Its translation: CAWRAEETQYF. The genes are TRBV30 and TRBJ2-5; D not certain. Trimming pared 3 bases from V and 3 bases from J, leaving 5 bases between. The CDR3 is 11 amino acids. Per the germline V gene, CDR1 is GTSNPN and CDR2 is SVGIG (reference sequence).

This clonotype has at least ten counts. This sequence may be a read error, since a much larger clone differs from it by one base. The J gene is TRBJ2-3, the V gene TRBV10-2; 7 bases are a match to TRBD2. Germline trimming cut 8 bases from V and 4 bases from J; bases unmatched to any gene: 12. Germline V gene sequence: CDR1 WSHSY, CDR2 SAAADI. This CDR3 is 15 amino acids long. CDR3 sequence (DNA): TGCGCCAGCGAAGAGACTAGCCTCGTCGCAGATACGCAGTATTTT. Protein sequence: CASEETSLVADTQYF.

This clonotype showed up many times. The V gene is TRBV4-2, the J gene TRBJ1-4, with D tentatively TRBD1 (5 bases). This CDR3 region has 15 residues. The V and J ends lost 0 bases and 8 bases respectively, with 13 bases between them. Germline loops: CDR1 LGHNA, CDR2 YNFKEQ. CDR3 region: CASSQDSGVGEKLFF. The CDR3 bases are TGTGCCAGCAGCCAAGACTCGGGGGTAGGAGAAAAACTGTTTTTT.